The 20 T cell receptor beta chains below were found in one sample sequenced in a study of cytomegalovirus exposure and HLA in healthy donors. The primer mix had 60 Vbeta and 13 Jbeta primers. Generated by immunoSEQ multiplex PCR, the TCRdb table keeps only in-frame clones and is missing some. The sample holds under 200,000 clones. The material sequenced was PBMCs. The origin of the receptors is a man aged 25-45 years in good health and CMV-seronegative.

The V and J genes are TRBV6-5 and TRBJ2-7, with 9 nucleotides matching TRBD1. CDR3 size: 15 residues. The V gene's germline CDR1 is MNHEY and CDR2 SVGAGI. V trimming: 5 bases; J trimming: 3 bases; junction bases outside the gene matches: 8. This CDR3 reads CASSTGTGIYYEQYF. Here the CDR3 DNA reads TGTGCCAGCAGTACTGGGACAGGGATATACTACGAGCAGTACTTC.

This chain links TRBV11-2 with TRBJ2-7, with TRBD1 identical over 7 bases. CDR1 is SGHAT, CDR2 FQNNGV, per germline. V was clipped by 1 base and J by 5 bases; unmatched bases: 11. The CDR3 runs 16 residues. The CDR3 reads CASSLGVAGGTHEQYF. Here the CDR3 DNA reads TGTGCCAGCAGCTTAGGGGTCGCAGGGGGTACCCACGAGCAGTACTTC.

The chain has TRBV2 and TRBJ1-5; D may be TRBD1 (6 bases). The CDR3 length is 15 residues. Trimming pared 9 bases from V and 0 bases from J, leaving 15 bases between. Germline V lookup: CDR1 SNHLY, CDR2 FYNNEI. The CDR3: CASTQGGYSNQPQHF. DNA of the CDR3: TGTGCCAGTACCCAAGGGGGTTATAGCAATCAGCCCCAGCATTTT.

This rearrangement joins TRBV2 to TRBJ1-1, with 10 bases aligning to TRBD1. The V segment lost 2 bases and the J segment 5 bases; nucleotides outside the gene matches: 2. The germline gives CDR1 SNHLY, CDR2 FYNNEI. The CDR3 spans 14 residues. The DNA for the CDR3 is TGTGCCAGCAGTGAAAGACAGGGGGCAACTGAAGCTTTCTTT. This codes for CASSERQGATEAFF.

The chain couples TRBV7-2 to TRBJ2-3; 12 nucleotides line up with TRBD2. Germline V gene lookup returns CDR1 SGHTA and CDR2 FQGNSA. This CDR3 contains 19 residues. After removal of 2 bases from V and 5 bases from J, the junction contained 14 bases not matched to a gene. The DNA of the CDR3 is TGTGCCAGCAGCTTATCTTACCAACTAGCGGGAGGTAGTGGAGATACGCAGTATTTT. This translates into CASSLSYQLAGGSGDTQYF. The whole variable domain, filled in from reference TRBV7-2 and TRBJ2-3, reads GAGVSQSPSNKVTEKGKDVELRCDPISGHTALYWYRQSLGQGLEFLIYFQGNSAPDKSGLPSDRFSAERTGGSVSTLTIQRTQQEDSAVYLCASSLSYQLAGGSGDTQYFGPGTRLTVL.

The chain couples TRBV15 to TRBJ2-7; 10 bases align to TRBD1. V lost 4 bases, J lost 4 bases, and 10 bases stayed unmatched. The V gene's germline CDR1 is LNHNV and CDR2 YYDKDF (reference sequence). This CDR3 comprises 16 residues. CDR3 DNA: TGTGCCACCAGCACCCGGACAGGGGGAGACTTTTACGAGCAGTACTTC. It specifies CATSTRTGGDFYEQYF.

The rearrangement joins TRBV7-3 to TRBJ2-7; 11 bases are a match to TRBD1. This CDR3 spans 13 amino acids. In germline, CDR1 is SGHTA, CDR2 FQGTGA. After removal of 5 bases from V and 7 bases from J, the junction contained 4 bases not matched to a gene. CDR3 DNA sequence: TGTGCCAGCAGCCGGGGACAGGGGGAAGAGCAGTACTTC. This sequence encodes CASSRGQGEEQYF.

The genes are TRBV5-6 and TRBJ2-3; 13 bases are shared with TRBD2. V trimming: 0 bases; J trimming: 4 bases; junction bases outside the gene matches: 8. The CDR3 has 18 amino acids. Looked up from germline, CDR1 is SGHDT and CDR2 is YYEEEE. CDR3 loop: CASSLGLAGGYIADTQYF. Here the CDR3 DNA reads TGTGCCAGCAGCTTGGGACTAGCGGGGGGTTATATCGCAGATACGCAGTATTTT. The entire variable domain, with the rest obtained from reference TRBV5-6 and TRBJ2-3, is as follows: DAGVTQSPTHLIKTRGQQVTLRCSPKSGHDTVSWYQQALGQGPQFIFQYYEEEERQRGNFPDRFSGHQFPNYSSELNVNALLLGDSALYLCASSLGLAGGYIADTQYFGPGTRLTVL.

The rearrangement uses TRBV6-5 and TRBJ2-5; D is unclear. The ends were cut back, 2 bases at V and 0 bases at J, with 10 bases in the middle. Looked up from germline, CDR1 is MNHEY and CDR2 is SVGAGI. The CDR3 has 15 residues. The CDR3 loop reads CASSYESRYQETQYF. For the CDR3, the DNA is TGTGCCAGCAGTTACGAGAGCCGTTACCAAGAGACCCAGTACTTC.

The rearrangement links TRBV18 to TRBJ2-1; 9 positions agree with TRBD1. V dropped 2 bases and J dropped 8; count of bases not matched to a gene: 10. CDR3 length: 16 residues. Germline V gives CDR1 KGHSH, CDR2 LQKENI. DNA of the CDR3: TGTGCCAGCTCACCAACCGGGACAGGGAATCCCGATGAGCAGTTCTTC. As protein: CASSPTGTGNPDEQFF.

The chain combines TRBV4-2 with TRBJ2-5, with a weak D call TRBD1 (6 bases). The last part of the DNA fits TRBJ2-7 better; the J call may be wrong. This CDR3 spans 16 amino acids. Germline V gene lookup returns CDR1 LGHNA and CDR2 YNFKEQ. This CDR3 reads CASSREGHRGTYEQYF. DNA for the CDR3: TGTGCCAGCAGCCGAGAGGGACATCGAGGAACCTACGAGCAGTACTTC.

The J gene is TRBJ1-1, the V gene TRBV11-2, with 8 bases identical to TRBD1. This CDR3 contains 14 residues. CDR1 and CDR2 from the germline V gene are SGHAT and FQNNGV. Trimming cost V 5 bases and J 5 bases; bases outside gene matches: 7. The CDR3 DNA follows: TGTGCCAGCAGCCGGACAGGGAGAACAACTGAAGCTTTCTTT. Translated, it gives CASSRTGRTTEAFF. The full variable domain, completed using reference TRBV11-2 and TRBJ1-1, is EAGVAQSPRYKIIEKRQSVAFWCNPISGHATLYWYQQILGQGPKLLIQFQNNGVVDDSQLPKDRFSAERLKGVDSTLKIQPAKLEDSAVYLCASSRTGRTTEAFFGQGTRLTVV.

The rearrangement uses TRBV10-3 and TRBJ2-2; the D gene is possibly TRBD1 (6 bases). In germline, CDR1 is ENHRY, CDR2 SYGVKD. The CDR3 is 15 residues long. V was clipped by 6 bases and J by 0 bases, with 11 bases between them. Here the CDR3 DNA reads TGTGCCATCAGCCCGAGGGGGACGAACACCGGGGAGCTGTTTTTT. Its translation is CAISPRGTNTGELFF.

The chain recombines TRBV7-2 with TRBJ2-1; the match to TRBD2 covers 9 bases. V lost 1 base to trimming and J lost 0 bases; unmatched junction nucleotides: 4. The CDR3 covers 17 residues. CDR1 and CDR2 from the germline V gene are SGHTA and FQGNSA. CDR3 protein: CASSLGGSGGSYNEQFF. The CDR3 DNA sequence: TGTGCCAGCAGCTTAGGGGGTAGCGGGGGCTCCTACAATGAGCAGTTCTTC.

This chain uses TRBV6-1 with TRBJ2-1; 12 bases are a match to TRBD1. CDR3 length: 16 residues. V shed 1 base, J shed 8 bases, and the junction held 6 bases outside the gene matches. Germline values: CDR1 MNHNS, CDR2 SASEGT. CDR3: CASSEDGTGGSYEQFF. CDR3 bases: TGTGCCAGCAGTGAAGATGGGACAGGGGGCAGCTATGAGCAGTTCTTC.

The J gene is TRBJ1-5, the V gene TRBV5-1; D perhaps matches TRBD1 (6 bases). CDR1 SGHRS and CDR2 YFSETQ come from the germline V gene. The CDR3 consists of 15 residues. The V end was cut by 4 bases, the J end by 4 bases, with 15 bases between. The CDR3 protein is CASSRDNGVNQPQHF. CDR3 nucleotides: TGCGCCAGCAGCCGGGACAATGGGGTTAATCAGCCCCAGCATTTT.

The V and J genes are TRBV28 and TRBJ1-4, with 7 bases aligning to TRBD1. Unmatched junction bases numbered 8, after V lost 2 bases and J lost 8 bases. The CDR3 spans 15 residues. Per germline, CDR1 MDHEN and CDR2 SYDVKM. The CDR3 DNA follows: TGTGCCAGCAGTTTAACAGGGGATAGAAAAGAAAAACTGTTTTTT. Encoded protein: CASSLTGDRKEKLFF. Full variable domain (remainder filled in from reference TRBV28 and TRBJ1-4): DVKVTQSSRYLVKRTGEKVFLECVQDMDHENMFWYRQDPGLGLRLIYFSYDVKMKEKGDIPEGYSVSREKKERFSLILESASTNQTSMYLCASSLTGDRKEKLFFGSGTQLSVL.

V and J are TRBV18 and TRBJ1-5; D unclear. Trimming removed 1 base at V and 5 bases at J, with 6 bases between. CDR3 length: 13 amino acids. The germline V gene encodes CDR1 KGHSH and CDR2 LQKENI. This CDR3 reads CASSPLVDQPQHF. The CDR3 nucleotides read TGTGCCAGCTCACCACTAGTTGATCAGCCCCAGCATTTT.

This sequence joins TRBV12-5 and TRBJ2-2, with 10 bases matching TRBD1. Looked up from germline, CDR1 is LGHNT and CDR2 is FRNRAP. V lost 9 bases and J lost 6; bases outside the gene matches: 7. This CDR3 spans 14 amino acids. CDR3 region: CASSDRGPPGELFF. In DNA, the CDR3 is TGTGCTAGCAGTGACAGGGGGCCCCCCGGGGAGCTGTTTTTT. The variable domain in full, with the rest retrieved from reference TRBV12-5 and TRBJ2-2, is DARVTQTPRHKVTEMGQEVTMRCQPILGHNTVFWYRQTMMQGLELLAYFRNRAPLDDSGMPKDRFSAEMPDATLATLKIQPSEPRDSAVYFCASSDRGPPGELFFGEGSRLTVL.

The chain is built from TRBV18 and TRBJ1-2; no definite D call. CDR1 and CDR2 from the germline V gene are KGHSH and LQKENI. Trimming took off 0 bases at V and 4 bases at J, with 15 bases between the two ends. The CDR3 is made up of 16 amino acids. CDR3 sequence: CASSPPEAGSVYGYTF. The DNA of the CDR3 is TGTGCCAGCTCACCACCAGAGGCGGGATCGGTCTATGGCTACACCTTC.